The next 18 T cell receptor beta chains were all read from a single sample in a study of Graves' ophthalmopathy and Graves' hyperthyroidism. Investigators amplified TCR beta CDR3 regions from RNA transcripts. HTBI primers primed a first-round RT-PCR, and a second-round multiplex PCR followed. TCRdb itself ran the multiplex PCR reads through MiXCR, one entry per CDR3 protein. This table has almost 750,000 distinct CDR3 sequences, about 44% appearing once. The sample comprised peripheral blood. The receptors shown here come from an adult man with Graves' ophthalmopathy.

The chain recombines TRBV25-1 with TRBJ1-6; maybe TRBD1 (5 bases). V shed 6 bases and J shed 7 bases, with 16 bases lying between them. Germline assignment: CDR1 MGHDK and CDR2 SYGVNS. The CDR3 covers 15 residues. The CDR3 protein is CASSQDRLDNSPLHF. CDR3 DNA: TGTGCCAGCAGCCAAGACAGATTAGACAATTCACCCCTCCACTTT.

To note about this clonotype: This CDR3 is missing its conserved last phenylalanine or tryptophan, likely due to a read error. The V gene is TRBV20-1, the J gene TRBJ1-2; D not certain. Trimming took off 6 bases at V and 4 bases at J, with 15 bases between the two ends. Germline V gene data show CDR1 as DFQATT and CDR2 as SNEGSKA (reference sequence). This CDR3 comprises 13 residues. Here the CDR3 reads CSAETGPLYGYTL. DNA for the CDR3: TGCAGTGCGGAAACCGGACCGCTCTATGGCTACACCCTC.

The rearrangement links TRBV25-1 to TRBJ2-2; D unresolved. The germline CDR1 and CDR2 sequences are MGHDK and SYGVNS. The germline V and J ends were trimmed by 5 bases and 4 bases, with 11 bases remaining between them. The CDR3 is 14 amino acids. CDR3 bases: TGTGCCAGCAGTTTACCCTCGGGCACCGGGGAGCTGTTTTTT. Its translation: CASSLPSGTGELFF.

The sample holds a few counts of this clonotype. V gene TRBV28 combines with J gene TRBJ2-5; 9 bases line up with TRBD2. In germline, CDR1 is MDHEN, CDR2 SYDVKM. The CDR3 has 13 amino acids. The trim removed 8 bases at V and 4 bases at J, leaving 5 bases unmatched. Here the CDR3 DNA reads TGTGCCAGCCGGGCTAGCGGGACAGAGACCCAGTACTTC. It translates to CASRASGTETQYF.

This clonotype showed up just a few times. The J gene is TRBJ1-5, the V gene TRBV3-1; D is unclear. Germline V gives CDR1 LGHDT, CDR2 YNNKEL (reference sequence). The CDR3 is 15 residues long. V was pared by 0 bases and J by 1 base, with 7 bases between. The CDR3 is CASSQDATSNQPQHF. In DNA, the CDR3 is TGTGCCAGCAGCCAAGATGCGACCAGCAATCAGCCCCAGCATTTT.

In this sample, this clonotype turned up many times. The chain links TRBV4-1 to TRBJ1-6; D remains unclear. Trimming left V 0 bases short and J 10 bases short, with 4 bases between. Per the germline V gene, CDR1 is MGHRA and CDR2 is YSYEKL. CDR3 length: 12 amino acids. This CDR3 reads CASSQDQSPLHF. The DNA of the CDR3 is TGCGCCAGCAGCCAAGACCAATCACCCCTCCACTTT.

This clonotype appeared many times. V gene TRBV20-1 combines with J gene TRBJ1-2, with 7 bases aligning to TRBD1. The germline V gene encodes CDR1 DFQATT and CDR2 SNEGSKA (reference sequence). The length of the CDR3 is 13 residues. Losses at the gene ends were 5 bases for V and 4 bases for J; bases not matched to a gene: 7. The chain's CDR3 is CSAVDRVRYGYTF. The CDR3, as DNA: TGCAGTGCTGTAGACAGGGTTCGCTATGGCTACACCTTC.

The rearrangement joins TRBV7-8 to TRBJ2-3, with a weak D call TRBD2 (6 bases). V was cut by 7 bases and J by 2 bases, with 16 bases left in between. Germline V gene sequence: CDR1 SGHVS, CDR2 FQNEAQ. CDR3 length: 15 amino acids. The CDR3 coding sequence is TGTGCCAGCACCCCGTACGGGACTGTCACAGATACGCAGTATTTT. This translates into CASTPYGTVTDTQYF.

The V gene is TRBV14, the J gene TRBJ2-7; 12 bases line up with TRBD2. Trimming removed 1 base from V and 2 bases from J; junction bases left unmatched: 3. Looked up from germline, CDR1 is SGHDN and CDR2 is FVKESK. The CDR3 totals 16 residues. Here the CDR3 reads CASSQGSSGRAYEQYF. The CDR3 DNA reads TGTGCCAGCAGCCAAGGGTCTAGCGGGAGGGCCTACGAGCAGTACTTC.

In its sample, this clonotype was seen a few times. The chain has TRBV3-2 and TRBJ1-1. TRBV3-2 is a listed pseudogene. The CDR3 is 16 amino acids. The CDR3 nucleotides read TGTGCCAGCAGCGAGTACGGTAGGCAGGCGAACACTGAAGCTTTCTTT. As protein: CASSEYGRQANTEAFF.

This clonotype was found once. This CDR3 reads CATSPGGGRQDGYTF. CDR3 bases: TGTGCCACCAGCCCCGGGGGGGGACGGCAGGACGGCTACACCTTC. The V gene is TRBV15, the J gene TRBJ1-2; the D gene is possibly TRBD1 (5 bases). CDR3 length: 15 amino acids. The V gene's germline CDR1 is LNHNV and CDR2 YYDKDF (reference sequence). V gave up 5 bases and J gave up 8 bases, with 21 bases separating them.

For this clonotype: This could be a read error, since a much larger clone is one nucleotide away. Here the CDR3 omits its conserved ending phenylalanine or tryptophan, so a read error is the likely source. The chain joins TRBV29-1 to TRBJ1-1; 7 bases are a match to TRBD1. This CDR3 has 12 residues. Germline V gene data show CDR1 as SQVTM and CDR2 as ANQGSEA. J gave up 5 bases and V 7 bases, and 7 bases lay outside the gene matches. CDR3 protein: CSAPIRGTEAFL. The CDR3 nucleotides read TGCAGCGCCCCAATCAGGGGGACTGAAGCTTTCCTT.

This clonotype was observed at least ten times. This chain joins TRBV11-2 and TRBJ2-5; D is uncertain. Trimming removed 5 bases at V and 5 bases at J, with 12 bases between. Germline CDR1 is SGHAT and CDR2 is FQNNGV. CDR3 length: 13 amino acids. CDR3 amino acids: CASSRGSTETQYF. CDR3 DNA sequence: TGTGCCAGCAGCCGAGGATCTACGGAGACCCAGTACTTC.

The sample holds a few counts of this clonotype. The CDR3 region is CASSPGTGFIAFF. CDR3 DNA sequence: TGTGCCAGCAGCCCCGGGACAGGGTTTATAGCTTTCTTT. This sequence joins TRBV7-9 and TRBJ1-1; the match to TRBD1 covers 9 bases. The CDR3 has 13 residues. Germline CDR1 and CDR2: SEHNR and FQNEAQ (reference sequence). The trim removed 5 bases at V and 10 bases at J, leaving 8 bases unmatched.

The V and J genes are TRBV24-1 and TRBJ2-7; 8 bases are shared with TRBD1. The trim removed 3 bases at V and 9 bases at J, leaving 12 bases unmatched. There are 15 residues in the CDR3. In germline, CDR1 is KGHDR, CDR2 SFDVKD. CDR3 DNA sequence: TGTGCCACCAGTGATCCCGGGACAGGAACCACCGGGCAGTACTTC. Translating gives CATSDPGTGTTGQYF.

This clonotype was counted at least ten times. The J gene is TRBJ2-5, the V gene TRBV7-2; perhaps TRBD2 as D (7 bases). Per the germline V gene, CDR1 is SGHTA and CDR2 is FQGNSA. The V gene lost 5 bases and the J gene lost 9 bases, with 19 bases spanning the gap. The CDR3 has 14 residues. Written as DNA, the CDR3 is TGTGCCAGCAGCCTCCAGGGGACTATAAGCGCCCAGTACTTC. Translating it yields CASSLQGTISAQYF.

Note on this clonotype: A junction boundary mismatches the germline segment, possibly from a read error. V gene TRBV20-1 combines with J gene TRBJ1-4; a possible D gene is TRBD1 (6 bases). The germline CDR1 and CDR2 sequences are DFQATT and SNEGSKA (reference sequence). This CDR3 has 14 amino acids. The CDR3 sequence: CSARVGGANEKLLF. The CDR3 DNA follows: TGCAGTGCTAGAGTCGGGGGCGCTAATGAAAAACTGCTTTTT.

Many counts were recorded for this clonotype. The rearrangement links TRBV9 to TRBJ2-6, with a tentative D call TRBD2 (5 bases). The CDR3 length is 13 residues. V was clipped by 4 bases and J by 11 bases, with 13 bases between them. The germline gives CDR1 SGDLS, CDR2 YYNGEE. CDR3 bases: TGTGCCAGCAGCCCTAGCTCTGTTGACGTCCTGACTTTC. It specifies CASSPSSVDVLTF.